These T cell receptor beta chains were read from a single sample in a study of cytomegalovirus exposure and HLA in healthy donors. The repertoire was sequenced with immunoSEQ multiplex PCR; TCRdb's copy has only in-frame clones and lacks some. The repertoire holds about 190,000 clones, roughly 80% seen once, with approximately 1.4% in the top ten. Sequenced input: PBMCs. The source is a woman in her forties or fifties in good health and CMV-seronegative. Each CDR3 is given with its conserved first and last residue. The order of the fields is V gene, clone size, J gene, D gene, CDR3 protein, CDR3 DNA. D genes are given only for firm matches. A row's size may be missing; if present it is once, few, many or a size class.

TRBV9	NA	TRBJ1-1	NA	CASSALTGEAFF	TGTGCCAGCAGCGCTCTTACAGGGGAAGCTTTCTTT
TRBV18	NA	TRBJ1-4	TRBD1	CASLGQLNEKLFF	TGTGCCAGCTTGGGACAGCTTAATGAAAAACTGTTTTTT
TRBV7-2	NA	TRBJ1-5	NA	CASSLGPSLSNQPQHF	TGTGCCAGCAGCTTAGGGCCGTCTCTTAGCAATCAGCCCCAGCATTTT
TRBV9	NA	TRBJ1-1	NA	CASSGRGSEAFF	TGTGCCAGCAGCGGAAGGGGAAGTGAAGCTTTCTTT
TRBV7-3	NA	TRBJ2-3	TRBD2	CASSSTSGYTDTQYF	TGTGCCAGCAGCTCGACTAGCGGGTACACAGATACGCAGTATTTT
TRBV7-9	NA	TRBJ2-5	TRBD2	CASSPKGSGETPGATQYF	TGTGCCAGCAGCCCTAAGGGTAGCGGGGAAACTCCCGGAGCGACCCAGTACTTC
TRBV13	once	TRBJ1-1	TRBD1	CASSLGQGATEAFF	TGTGCCAGCAGCTTGGGACAGGGGGCCACTGAAGCTTTCTTT
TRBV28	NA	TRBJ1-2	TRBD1	CASSLGGAYGYTF	TGTGCCAGCAGCCTAGGGGGCGCCTATGGCTACACCTTC
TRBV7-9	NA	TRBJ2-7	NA	CASSTSLGRSYEQYF	TGTGCCAGCAGCACCTCGCTAGGTAGGAGTTACGAGCAGTACTTC
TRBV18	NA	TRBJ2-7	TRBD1	CASSPLKGQQHLSSSYEQYF	TGTGCCAGCTCACCATTAAAGGGACAGCAGCATTTGTCCAGCTCCTACGAGCAGTACTTC
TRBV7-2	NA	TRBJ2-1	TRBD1	CASSPRDSPTYNEQFF	TGTGCCAGCAGCCCTAGGGACAGCCCTACCTACAATGAGCAGTTCTTC
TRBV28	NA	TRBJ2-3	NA	CASSSPGLLTDTQYF	TGTGCCAGCAGTTCCCCGGGACTCCTCACAGATACGCAGTATTTT
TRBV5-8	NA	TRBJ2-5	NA	CASSLGSAGETQYF	TGTGCCAGCAGCTTGGGGTCGGCGGGGGAGACCCAGTACTTC
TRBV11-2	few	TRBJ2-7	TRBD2	CASSLKTSGPYEQYF	TGTGCCAGCAGCTTAAAAACTAGCGGTCCCTACGAGCAGTACTTC
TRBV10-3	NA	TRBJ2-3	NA	CAISDRLVSTDTQYF	TGTGCCATCAGTGACCGACTGGTGAGCACAGATACGCAGTATTTT
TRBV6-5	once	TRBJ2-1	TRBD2	CASSYMAGAGEQFF	TGTGCCAGCAGTTACATGGCGGGAGCTGGTGAGCAGTTCTTC
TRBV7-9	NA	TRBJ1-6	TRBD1	CASSRQGRSHNSPLHF	TGTGCCAGCAGCCGACAGGGGCGATCTCATAATTCACCCCTCCACTTT
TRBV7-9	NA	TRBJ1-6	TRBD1	CASSTPGGSPLHF	TGTGCCAGCAGCACCCCAGGGGGCTCACCCCTCCACTTT
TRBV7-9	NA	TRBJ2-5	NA	CASSLAFFPETQYF	TGTGCCAGCAGCTTAGCGTTTTTTCCGGAGACCCAGTACTTC
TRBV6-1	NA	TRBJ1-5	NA	CASSFIQSDQPQHF	TGTGCCAGCAGTTTTATTCAAAGCGATCAGCCCCAGCATTTT
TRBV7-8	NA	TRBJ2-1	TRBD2	CASSLGLAGWDEQFF	TGTGCCAGCAGCTTAGGACTAGCGGGGTGGGATGAGCAGTTCTTC
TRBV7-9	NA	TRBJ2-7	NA	CASRNSAQVLMYF	TGTGCCAGCAGGAACTCAGCCCAGGTCTTGATGTACTTC
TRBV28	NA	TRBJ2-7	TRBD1	CASSLGTGPPLPEQYF	TGTGCCAGCAGTTTGGGGACAGGGCCACCCCTTCCGGAGCAGTACTTC
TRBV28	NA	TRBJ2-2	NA	CATTQNRAGELFF	TGTGCCACCACCCAAAACAGGGCCGGGGAGCTGTTTTTT
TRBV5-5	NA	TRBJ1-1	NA	CASSLLGALPPEAFF	TGTGCCAGCAGCTTGCTGGGGGCTCTCCCTCCTGAAGCTTTCTTT
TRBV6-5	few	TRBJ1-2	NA	CASSYSLRVGYTF	TGTGCCAGCAGTTACTCGTTGAGGGTTGGCTACACCTTC
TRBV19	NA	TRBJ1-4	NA	CASSGGSPAEKLFF	TGTGCCAGTAGTGGAGGCAGCCCCGCGGAAAAACTGTTTTTT
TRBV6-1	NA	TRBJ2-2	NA	CASKRGGGNTGELFF	TGTGCCAGCAAGAGGGGAGGGGGGAACACCGGGGAGCTGTTTTTT
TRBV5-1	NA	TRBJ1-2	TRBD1	CASRSDRGGRYTF	TGCGCCAGCAGAAGCGACAGGGGTGGGCGCTACACCTTC
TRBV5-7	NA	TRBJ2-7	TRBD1	CASLGGQGARSYGYEQYF	TGTGCCAGCCTGGGGGGACAGGGGGCTCGTAGTTACGGATACGAGCAGTACTTC
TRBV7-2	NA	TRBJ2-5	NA	CASSLDSPSETQYF	TGTGCCAGCAGCTTAGACAGTCCATCTGAGACCCAGTACTTC
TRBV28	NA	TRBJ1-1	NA	CASSLGTIGDTEAFF	TGTGCCAGCAGTTTAGGGACAATCGGGGACACTGAAGCTTTCTTT
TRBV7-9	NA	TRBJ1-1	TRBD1	CASSPGQANTEAFF	TGTGCCAGCAGCCCGGGACAGGCGAACACTGAAGCTTTCTTT
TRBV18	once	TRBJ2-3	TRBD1	CASSPTGGSDTQYF	TGTGCCAGCTCACCTACAGGGGGCTCAGATACGCAGTATTTT
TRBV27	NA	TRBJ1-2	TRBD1	CASSSGQGATGYTF	TGTGCCAGCAGTTCCGGACAGGGGGCGACAGGCTACACCTTC
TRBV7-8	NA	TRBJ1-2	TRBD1	CAGSLADRGPYGYTF	TGTGCCGGCAGCTTAGCGGACAGGGGGCCTTATGGCTACACCTTC
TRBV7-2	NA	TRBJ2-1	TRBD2	CASSSPIKVGTRYNEQFF	TGTGCCAGCAGCTCTCCCATTAAAGTAGGGACTAGGTACAATGAGCAGTTCTTC
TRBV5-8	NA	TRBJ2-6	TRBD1	CASSSPGGSGANVLTF	TGTGCCAGCAGCTCCCCAGGGGGCTCTGGGGCCAACGTCCTGACTTTC
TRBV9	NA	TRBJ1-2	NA	CASSTPDRFANGYTF	TGTGCCAGCAGCACCCCCGACAGGTTTGCAAATGGCTACACCTTC
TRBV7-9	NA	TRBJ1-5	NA	CASSQRDGADHYSNQPQHF	TGTGCCAGCAGCCAGCGGGACGGAGCCGACCATTATAGCAATCAGCCCCAGCATTTT
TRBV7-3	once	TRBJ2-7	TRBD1	CASSFSQGYEQYF	TGTGCCAGCAGCTTTTCACAGGGGTACGAGCAGTACTTC
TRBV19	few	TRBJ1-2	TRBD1	CASRTGMGYGYTF	TGTGCCAGTCGGACAGGAATGGGCTATGGCTACACCTTC
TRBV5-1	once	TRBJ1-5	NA	CASSPTGGGNQPQHF	TGCGCCAGCAGCCCTACAGGTGGAGGCAATCAGCCCCAGCATTTT
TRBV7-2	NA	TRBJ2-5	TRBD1	CASSLGGQGAETQYF	TGTGCCAGCAGCTTAGGTGGACAGGGGGCTGAGACCCAGTACTTC
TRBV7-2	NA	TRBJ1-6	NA	CASSFSTTLHF	TGTGCCAGCAGCTTTTCGACAACCCTCCACTTT
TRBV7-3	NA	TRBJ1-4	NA	CASKASAGGEKLFF	TGTGCCAGCAAGGCGAGCGCGGGGGGCGAAAAACTGTTTTTT
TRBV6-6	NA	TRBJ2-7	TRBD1	CASSYQGQGVYEQYF	TGTGCCAGCAGTTACCAGGGACAGGGGGTTTACGAGCAGTACTTC
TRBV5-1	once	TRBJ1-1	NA	CASSIRSKNTEAFF	TGCGCCAGCAGCATACGAAGCAAGAACACTGAAGCTTTCTTT
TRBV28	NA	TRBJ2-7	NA	CASSPPRSEQYF	TGTGCCAGCAGTCCCCCCCGGTCCGAGCAGTACTTC
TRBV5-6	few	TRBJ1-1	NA	CASIRALGMNTEAFF	TGTGCCAGCATCAGGGCGCTGGGGATGAACACTGAAGCTTTCTTT
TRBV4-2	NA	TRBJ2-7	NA	CASSQLTTSEQYF	TGTGCCAGCAGCCAACTAACCACCTCCGAGCAGTACTTC
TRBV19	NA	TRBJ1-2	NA	CASSAPLVGRVYGYTF	TGTGCCAGTAGTGCCCCGCTTGTGGGGCGAGTCTATGGCTACACCTTC
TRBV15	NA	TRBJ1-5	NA	CATSRALGLYSNQPQHF	TGTGCCACCAGCAGAGCCCTAGGATTGTATAGCAATCAGCCCCAGCATTTT
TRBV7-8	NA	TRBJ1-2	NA	CASSLAYQGSTANYGYTF	TGTGCCAGCAGCTTAGCGTACCAGGGGAGTACCGCTAACTATGGCTACACCTTC
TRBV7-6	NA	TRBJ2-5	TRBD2	CASSLAGGLVGETQYF	TGTGCCAGCAGCTTAGCGGGGGGACTAGTCGGGGAGACCCAGTACTTC